This is a list of T cell receptor beta chains from one sample in a study of blood T cell repertoires in COVID-19. Assay: immunoSEQ multiplex PCR; the TCRdb copy retains only in-frame clones and omits some. The sample includes a few hundred thousand clones, roughly 92% seen only once; the top ten take just over 0.85%. Sequencing was performed on PBMCs or T cells enriched from blood (not recorded which). All receptors derive from a middle-aged woman who had been exposed to COVID-19. Both conserved end residues are part of each CDR3. The D gene is left open where the match is weak. Some rows mark clone size as missing; the rest say once, few, many or name a class of expanded clone.

v_gene,j_gene,abundance,d_gene,CDR3nt,CDR3aa
TRBV29-1,TRBJ1-1,once,-,TGCAGCGCCGAAGCGGGGGATCACACTGAAGCTTTCTTT,CSAEAGDHTEAFF
TRBV6-5,TRBJ2-7,once,-,TGTGCCAGCAGTTACGCCGGACACATAGGATCCTACGAGCAGTACTTC,CASSYAGHIGSYEQYF
TRBV6-5,TRBJ1-3,-,-,TGTGCCAGCAGGCGAACAGGGAAACGAGACACCATATATTTT,CASRRTGKRDTIYF
TRBV7-8,TRBJ2-3,-,-,TGTGCCAGCAGCCCCCGGGACTTCGCGGATACGCAGTATTTT,CASSPRDFADTQYF
TRBV5-4,TRBJ1-2,-,TRBD1,TGTGCCAGCAGCCTAGGACAGGAGGGAAACTATGGCTACACCTTC,CASSLGQEGNYGYTF
TRBV7-9,TRBJ1-4,once,TRBD1,TGTGCCAGCAGTCATGACAGGGTGCGCCTGTTTTTT,CASSHDRVRLFF
TRBV6-2/TRBV6-3,TRBJ2-3,many,TRBD2,TGTGCCAGCAGTTACTCGTCGGGAGGCGGAACAGATACGCAGTATTTT,CASSYSSGGGTDTQYF
TRBV2,TRBJ2-3,-,TRBD1,TGTGCCAGCCATTCCACAGGGGGCGCCTCAGATACGCAGTATTTT,CASHSTGGASDTQYF
TRBV6-5,TRBJ1-4,-,TRBD1,TGTGCCAGCAGGAGCCCCGGGACAGGGGGTGAAAAACTGTTTTTT,CASRSPGTGGEKLFF
TRBV6-5,TRBJ1-2,-,TRBD1,TGTGCCAGCAGCTCCCTATCCGGACAGGGAGGCTACACCTTC,CASSSLSGQGGYTF
TRBV5-8,TRBJ1-1,once,-,TGTGCCAGCAGCATATCAGGGTTTACGAACACTGAAGCTTTCTTT,CASSISGFTNTEAFF
TRBV27,TRBJ1-2,-,-,TGTGCCAGCAGTTTCCAGGGTCCTGGATCCTATGGCTACACCTTC,CASSFQGPGSYGYTF
TRBV21-1,TRBJ2-1,-,-,TGTGCCAGCAGCAAAAAAAGACCGGGACTAGCGAATGCAAGCTCCTACAATGAGCAGTTCTTC,CASSKKRPGLANASSYNEQFF
TRBV5-1,TRBJ1-6,once,-,TGCGCCAGCTCTATCAACACCGTTCTAGACGGGAATTCACCCCTCCACTTT,CASSINTVLDGNSPLHF
TRBV7-8,TRBJ2-3,-,TRBD2,TGTGCCAGCAGCAAGCGGGAGACAGATACGCAGTATTTT,CASSKRETDTQYF
TRBV14,TRBJ2-7,-,TRBD2,TGTGCCAGCAGCCCACGACTAGCGGGACGTCATGAGCAGTACTTC,CASSPRLAGRHEQYF
TRBV12-3/TRBV12-4,TRBJ2-2,-,-,TGTGCCAGCAGCTCCTCTCCCCCCGGGGAGCTGTTTTTT,CASSSSPPGELFF
TRBV4-2,TRBJ1-1,once,TRBD1,TGTGCCAGCAGCCCCGCCCCCGCACGGGGACAGTACACTGAAGCTTTCTTT,CASSPAPARGQYTEAFF
TRBV7-2,TRBJ2-1,-,TRBD2,TGTGCCAGCAGCTTAGATGGGGGGGGTTACAATGAGCAGTTCTTC,CASSLDGGGYNEQFF
TRBV5-5,TRBJ2-2,-,-,TGTGCCAGCAGCTTACGTCTAGGATTAGGGGAGCTGTTTTTT,CASSLRLGLGELFF
TRBV27,TRBJ1-2,-,-,TGTGCCAGCAGTTTAGGGGGCGTCACCAGCTATGGCTACACCTTC,CASSLGGVTSYGYTF
TRBV2,TRBJ1-1,-,-,TGTGCCAGCGCCGGGAACAGCCTGAACACTGAAGCTTTCTTT,CASAGNSLNTEAFF
TRBV29-1,TRBJ1-3,-,-,TGCAGCGTTGAAGACAGGGCTGGAAACACCATATATTTT,CSVEDRAGNTIYF
TRBV24-1,TRBJ1-5,-,TRBD1,TGTGCCACCAGTGACCGGACAGGATATCAGCCCCAGCATTTT,CATSDRTGYQPQHF
TRBV27,TRBJ1-1,-,TRBD1,TGTGCCAGCAGACTCCGGACAGGGGGCGCTGACACTGAAGCTTTCTTT,CASRLRTGGADTEAFF
TRBV29-1,TRBJ1-2,few,-,TGCAGCGTTGAAGGGACAAGGGTGAACTATGGCTACACCTTC,CSVEGTRVNYGYTF
TRBV30,TRBJ2-2,-,-,TGTGCCTGGAGTGTTGGCCCGAACACCGGGGAGCTGTTTTTT,CAWSVGPNTGELFF
TRBV2,TRBJ1-1,-,TRBD1,TGTGCCAGCACTCGCGCGGGACAGGGGGAAACTGAAGCTTTCTTT,CASTRAGQGETEAFF
TRBV11-2,TRBJ1-5,-,TRBD1,TGTGCCAGCAGCTTAGGAGGGGACAGGGGGCGCCGGCAGCCCCAGCATTTT,CASSLGGDRGRRQPQHF
TRBV27,TRBJ1-2,-,TRBD1,TGTGCCAGCAGTTTCACAGGGGGCCACTTCGCCAAGAACTATGGCTACACCTTC,CASSFTGGHFAKNYGYTF
TRBV27,TRBJ1-4,-,-,TGTGCCAGCAGAACAAATGAAAAACTGTTTTTT,CASRTNEKLFF
TRBV19,TRBJ1-5,once,-,TGTGCCAGTAACAGGCTAATGGGTCAGCCCCAGCATTTT,CASNRLMGQPQHF
TRBV14,TRBJ2-1,-,TRBD2,TGTGCCAGCAGCCAAGGGGGACTAGCGGCTTACAATGAGCAGTTCTTC,CASSQGGLAAYNEQFF
TRBV7-3,TRBJ1-2,-,-,TGTGCCAGCAGCACACAACAGGGTTACGGCTACACCTTC,CASSTQQGYGYTF
TRBV15,TRBJ1-5,-,TRBD1,TGTGCCACCAGCACCGACAACAGGGGAACCAATCAGCCCCAGCATTTT,CATSTDNRGTNQPQHF
TRBV11-2,TRBJ1-4,-,TRBD1,TGTGCCAGCAGCTTAGCCCGCCAGGGGGCGTTCGAAAAACTGTTTTTT,CASSLARQGAFEKLFF
TRBV5-1,TRBJ2-7,-,-,TGCGCCAGCAGCTTGGCCGTCATAGGGGCCAACGAGCAGTACTTC,CASSLAVIGANEQYF
TRBV5-6,TRBJ1-2,-,-,TGTGCCAGCAGCTGGAGGGAAGAGGGCCGCTTAAATTTCTATGGCTACACCTTC,CASSWREEGRLNFYGYTF
TRBV13,TRBJ2-2,-,-,TGTGCCAGCAGCTTCAGACAGACCACCGGGGAGCTGTTTTTT,CASSFRQTTGELFF
TRBV18,TRBJ1-2,-,-,TGTGCCAGCTCACCCCTAGGACAGTCCGATGGCTACACCTTC,CASSPLGQSDGYTF
TRBV19,TRBJ2-1,-,TRBD2,TGTGCCAGTAGTAGCGGGACTAGCGGCCCGAGCTCCTACAATGAGCAGTTCTTC,CASSSGTSGPSSYNEQFF
TRBV10-1,TRBJ1-1,-,-,TGCGCCAGCAGCCAACAGGGTCCCGGAGCCCCTGAAGCTTTCTTT,CASSQQGPGAPEAFF
TRBV5-4,TRBJ1-2,-,TRBD1,TGTGCCAGCAGCTCCCACGGGACAGGGGTTGGCTACACCTTC,CASSSHGTGVGYTF
TRBV5-1,TRBJ2-1,-,TRBD1,TGCGCCAGCAGCTTGGAACAGGGGGTTGGGAATGAGCAGTTCTTC,CASSLEQGVGNEQFF
TRBV27,TRBJ2-1,-,TRBD2,TGTGCCAGCAGTCTTAGCGGGAGCCGACTGAACTCCTACAATGAGCAGTTCTTC,CASSLSGSRLNSYNEQFF
TRBV9,TRBJ2-1,-,TRBD2,TGTGCCAGCAGCGGGGACTACGGGAATGAGCAGTTCTTC,CASSGDYGNEQFF
TRBV4-1,TRBJ1-4,-,-,TGCGCCAGCAGCCGCCTCCTTAGAGCCGCCAATGAAAAACTGTTTTTT,CASSRLLRAANEKLFF
TRBV27,TRBJ1-5,-,-,TGTCTGGACATTAGCAATCAGCCCCAGCATTTT,CLDISNQPQHF
TRBV10-2,TRBJ1-1,-,-,TGCGCCAGCAGAACGTCTACGATGAACACTGAAGCTTTCTTT,CASRTSTMNTEAFF
TRBV6-5,TRBJ1-5,few,-,TGTGCCAGCAATTCGGGACACTCTCCCAATCAGCCCCAGCATTTT,CASNSGHSPNQPQHF
TRBV19,TRBJ1-2,-,TRBD1,TGTGCCAGTAGGGTAGGACAGGGGAGCACCTATGGCTACACCTTC,CASRVGQGSTYGYTF
TRBV27,TRBJ2-5,-,TRBD2,TGTGCCAGCAGCTTGGCACTGACTAGCGCGTCATCCAAGCAAGAGACCCAGTACTTC,CASSLALTSASSKQETQYF
TRBV5-1,TRBJ2-2,-,-,TGCGCCAGCAGCTCTAAACCGGAGGTCACCGGGGAGCTGTTTTTT,CASSSKPEVTGELFF
TRBV7-3,TRBJ2-1,many,-,TGTGCCAGCAGCCCTGAGCCGGGGTCCTACAATGAGCAGTTCTTC,CASSPEPGSYNEQFF